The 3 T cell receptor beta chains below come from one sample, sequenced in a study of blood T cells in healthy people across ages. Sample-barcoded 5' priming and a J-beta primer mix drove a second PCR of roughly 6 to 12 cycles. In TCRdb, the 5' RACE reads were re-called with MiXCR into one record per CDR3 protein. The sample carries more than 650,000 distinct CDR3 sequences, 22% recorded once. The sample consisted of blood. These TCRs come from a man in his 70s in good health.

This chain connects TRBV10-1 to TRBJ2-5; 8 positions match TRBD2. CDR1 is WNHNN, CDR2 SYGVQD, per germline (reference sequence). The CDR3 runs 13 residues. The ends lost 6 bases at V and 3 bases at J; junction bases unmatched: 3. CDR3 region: CASSSGLEETQYF. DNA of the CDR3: TGCGCCAGCAGCTCGGGACTAGAAGAGACCCAGTACTTC.

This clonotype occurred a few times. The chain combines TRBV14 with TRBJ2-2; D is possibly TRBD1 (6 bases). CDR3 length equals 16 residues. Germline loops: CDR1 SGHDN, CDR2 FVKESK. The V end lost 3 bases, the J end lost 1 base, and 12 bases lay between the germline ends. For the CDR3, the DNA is TGTGCCAGCAGCCATCGTCAGGGGCTGAACACCGGGGAGCTGTTTTTT. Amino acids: CASSHRQGLNTGELFF.

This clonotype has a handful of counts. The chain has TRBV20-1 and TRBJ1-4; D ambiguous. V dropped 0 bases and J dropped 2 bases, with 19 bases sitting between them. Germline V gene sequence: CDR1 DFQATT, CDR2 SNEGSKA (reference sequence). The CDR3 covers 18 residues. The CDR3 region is CSARDTLGRVSTNEKLFF. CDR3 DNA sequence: TGCAGTGCTAGAGATACCCTGGGGAGGGTTTCCACTAATGAAAAACTGTTTTTT.